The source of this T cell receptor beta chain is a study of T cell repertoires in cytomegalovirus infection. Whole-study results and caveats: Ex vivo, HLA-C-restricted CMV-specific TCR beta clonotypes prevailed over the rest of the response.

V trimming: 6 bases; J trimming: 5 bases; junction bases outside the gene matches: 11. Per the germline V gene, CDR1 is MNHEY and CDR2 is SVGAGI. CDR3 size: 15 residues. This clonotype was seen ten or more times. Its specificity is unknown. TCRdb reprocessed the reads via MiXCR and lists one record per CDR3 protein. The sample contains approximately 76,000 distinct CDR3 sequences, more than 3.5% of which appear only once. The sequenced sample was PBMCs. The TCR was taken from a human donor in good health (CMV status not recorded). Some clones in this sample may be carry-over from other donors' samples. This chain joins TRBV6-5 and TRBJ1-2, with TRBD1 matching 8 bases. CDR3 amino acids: CASRSTDRVGYGYTF. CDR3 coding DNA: TGTGCCAGCAGATCCACGGACAGGGTCGGGTATGGCTACACCTTC.